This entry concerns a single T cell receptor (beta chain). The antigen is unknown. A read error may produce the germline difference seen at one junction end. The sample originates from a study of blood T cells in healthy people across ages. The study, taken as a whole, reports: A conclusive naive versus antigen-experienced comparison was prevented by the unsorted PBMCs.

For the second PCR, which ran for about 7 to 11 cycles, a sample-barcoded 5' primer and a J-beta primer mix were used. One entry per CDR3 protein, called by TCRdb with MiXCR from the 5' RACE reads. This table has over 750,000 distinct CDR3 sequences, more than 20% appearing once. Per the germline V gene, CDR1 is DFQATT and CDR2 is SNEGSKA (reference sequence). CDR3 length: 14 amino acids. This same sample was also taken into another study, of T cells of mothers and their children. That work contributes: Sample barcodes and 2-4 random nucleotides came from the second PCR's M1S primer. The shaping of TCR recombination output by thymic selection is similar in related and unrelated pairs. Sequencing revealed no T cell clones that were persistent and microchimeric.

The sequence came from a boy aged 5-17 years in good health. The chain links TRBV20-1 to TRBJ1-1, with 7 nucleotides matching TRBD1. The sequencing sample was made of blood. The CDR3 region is CSAPIIQGNTEASF. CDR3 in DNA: TGCAGTGCCCCGATTATACAGGGGAACACTGAAGCTTCCTTT.